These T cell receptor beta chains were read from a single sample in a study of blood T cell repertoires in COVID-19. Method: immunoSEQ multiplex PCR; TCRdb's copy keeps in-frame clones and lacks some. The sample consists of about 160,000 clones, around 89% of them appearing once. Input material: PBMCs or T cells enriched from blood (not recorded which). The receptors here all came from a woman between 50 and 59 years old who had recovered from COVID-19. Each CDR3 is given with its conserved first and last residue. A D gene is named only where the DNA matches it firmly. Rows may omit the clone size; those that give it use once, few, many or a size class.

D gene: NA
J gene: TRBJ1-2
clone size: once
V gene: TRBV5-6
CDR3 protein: CASSLAGGGGYTF
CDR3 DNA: TGTGCCAGCAGCTTGGCGGGAGGGGGTGGCTACACCTTC

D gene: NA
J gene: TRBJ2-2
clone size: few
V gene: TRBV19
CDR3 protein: CASSTSRDTGELFF
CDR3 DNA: TGTGCCAGTAGTACCTCCAGGGACACCGGGGAGCTGTTTTTT

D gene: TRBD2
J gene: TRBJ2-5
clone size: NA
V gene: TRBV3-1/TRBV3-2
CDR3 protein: CASSQAPTSGAETQYF
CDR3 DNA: TGTGCCAGCAGCCAAGCCCCGACTAGCGGGGCAGAGACCCAGTACTTC

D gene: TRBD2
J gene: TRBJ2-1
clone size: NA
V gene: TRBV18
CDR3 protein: CASSPPSGGAGNEQFF
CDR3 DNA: TGTGCCAGCTCACCTCCTAGCGGGGGGGCTGGGAATGAGCAGTTCTTC

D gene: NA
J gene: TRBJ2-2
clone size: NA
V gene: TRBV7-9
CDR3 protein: CASRAGMDTGELFF
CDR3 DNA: TGTGCCAGCAGGGCGGGGATGGACACCGGGGAGCTGTTTTTT

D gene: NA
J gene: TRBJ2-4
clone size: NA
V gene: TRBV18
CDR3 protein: CASSSIGKEGALAKNIQYF
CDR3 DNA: TGTGCCAGCTCATCAATCGGGAAGGAGGGGGCTTTAGCCAAAAACATTCAGTACTTC

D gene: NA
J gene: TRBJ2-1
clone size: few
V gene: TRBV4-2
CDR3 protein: CASSQASGGRLRNEQFF
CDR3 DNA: TGTGCCAGCAGCCAAGCATCGGGCGGGCGGCTCCGGAATGAGCAGTTCTTC

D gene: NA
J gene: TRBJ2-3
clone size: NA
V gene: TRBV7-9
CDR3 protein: CASSFAGPTDTQYF
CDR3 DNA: TGTGCCAGCAGCTTTGCAGGGCCCACAGATACGCAGTATTTT

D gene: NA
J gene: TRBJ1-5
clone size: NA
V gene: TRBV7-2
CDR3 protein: CASSSAGSLPQHF
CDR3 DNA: TGTGCCAGCAGCTCGGCAGGGTCCCTGCCCCAGCATTTT

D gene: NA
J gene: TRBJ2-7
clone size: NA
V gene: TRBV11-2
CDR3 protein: CASSLFDREDEQYF
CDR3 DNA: TGTGCCAGCAGCCTCTTCGACAGGGAGGACGAGCAGTACTTC

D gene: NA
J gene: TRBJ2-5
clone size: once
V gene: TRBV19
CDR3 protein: CASATGGPRETQYF
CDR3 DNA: TGTGCCAGTGCCACCGGGGGGCCTCGGGAGACCCAGTACTTC

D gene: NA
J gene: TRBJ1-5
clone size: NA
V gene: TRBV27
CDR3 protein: CASSLTGSDNQPQHF
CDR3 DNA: TGTGCCAGCAGTTTAACAGGGTCGGACAATCAGCCCCAGCATTTT

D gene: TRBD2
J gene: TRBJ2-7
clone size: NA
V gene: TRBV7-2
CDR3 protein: CASSPGRSSYEQYF
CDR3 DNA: TGTGCCAGCAGCCCCGGGAGGAGCTCCTACGAGCAGTACTTC

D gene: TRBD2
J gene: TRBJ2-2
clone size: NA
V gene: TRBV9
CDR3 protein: CASSWGLAGENTGELFF
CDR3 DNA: TGTGCCAGCAGCTGGGGACTAGCGGGGGAGAACACCGGGGAGCTGTTTTTT

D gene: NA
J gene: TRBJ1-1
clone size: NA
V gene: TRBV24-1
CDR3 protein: CASRLGANTEAFF
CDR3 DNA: TGTGCCTCACGGCTGGGGGCGAACACTGAAGCTTTCTTT

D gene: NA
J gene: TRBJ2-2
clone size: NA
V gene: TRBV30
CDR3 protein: CAWSPQENTGELFF
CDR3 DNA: TGTGCCTGGAGTCCTCAGGAGAACACCGGGGAGCTGTTTTTT

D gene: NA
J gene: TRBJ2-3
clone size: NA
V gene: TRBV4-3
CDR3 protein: CASSQALVGTDTQYF
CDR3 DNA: TGCGCCAGCAGCCAAGCGTTGGTCGGTACAGATACGCAGTATTTT

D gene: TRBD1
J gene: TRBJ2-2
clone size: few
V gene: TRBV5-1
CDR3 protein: CATTSQTGGAVGELFF
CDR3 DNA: TGCGCCACCACATCTCAGACAGGGGGCGCGGTCGGGGAGCTGTTTTTT

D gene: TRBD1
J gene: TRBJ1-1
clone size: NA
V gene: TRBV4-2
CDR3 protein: CASSQARQGVNTEAFF
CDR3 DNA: TGTGCCAGCAGCCAAGCCCGACAGGGGGTAAACACTGAAGCTTTCTTT

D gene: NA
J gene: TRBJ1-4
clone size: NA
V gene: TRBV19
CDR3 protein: CASSIGQGEKLFF
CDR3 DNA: TGTGCCAGTAGTATAGGGCAGGGGGAAAAACTGTTTTTT

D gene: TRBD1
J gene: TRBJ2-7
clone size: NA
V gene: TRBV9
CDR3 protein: CASSGGSGTGSSEQYF
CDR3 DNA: TGTGCCAGCAGCGGAGGCTCCGGGACAGGGAGTAGCGAGCAGTACTTC

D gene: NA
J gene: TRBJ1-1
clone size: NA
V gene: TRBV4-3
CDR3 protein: CASSQGAHKGAFF
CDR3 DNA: TGCGCCAGCAGCCAAGGAGCTCACAAGGGGGCTTTCTTT

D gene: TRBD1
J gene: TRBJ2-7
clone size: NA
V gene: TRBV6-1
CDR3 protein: CASSEVPGTGGFSGYEQYF
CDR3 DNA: TGTGCCAGCAGTGAAGTGCCGGGGACAGGGGGATTCAGTGGCTACGAGCAGTACTTC

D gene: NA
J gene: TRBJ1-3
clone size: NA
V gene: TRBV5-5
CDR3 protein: CASSLRGVSGNTIYF
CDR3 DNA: TGTGCCAGCAGCCTTAGAGGAGTCTCTGGAAACACCATATATTTT

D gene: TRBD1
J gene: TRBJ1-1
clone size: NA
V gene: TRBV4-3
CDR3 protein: CASSQGTGVNTEAFF
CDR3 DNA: TGCGCCAGCAGCCAGGGGACAGGGGTCAACACTGAAGCTTTCTTT

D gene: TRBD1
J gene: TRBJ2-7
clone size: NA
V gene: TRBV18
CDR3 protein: CASSPSAGTGGGYEQYF
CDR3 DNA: TGTGCCAGCTCACCAAGCGCAGGGACAGGGGGCGGTTACGAGCAGTACTTC

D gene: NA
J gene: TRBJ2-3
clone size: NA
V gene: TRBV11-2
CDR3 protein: CASSLERGITDTQYF
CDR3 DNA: TGTGCCAGCAGCTTAGAACGGGGTATCACAGATACGCAGTATTTT

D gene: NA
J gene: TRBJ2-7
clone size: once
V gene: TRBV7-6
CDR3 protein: CASSLDVTTYEQYF
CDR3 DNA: TGTGCCAGCAGCTTAGACGTCACAACCTACGAGCAGTACTTC

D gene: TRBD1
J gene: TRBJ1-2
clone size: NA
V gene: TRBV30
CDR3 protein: CAWTGGDYGYTF
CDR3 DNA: TGTGCCTGGACAGGGGGCGACTATGGCTACACCTTC

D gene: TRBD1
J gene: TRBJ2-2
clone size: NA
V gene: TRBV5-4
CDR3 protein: CASSPPGQGLGTGELFF
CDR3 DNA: TGTGCCAGCAGCCCACCCGGACAGGGATTAGGTACCGGGGAGCTGTTTTTT

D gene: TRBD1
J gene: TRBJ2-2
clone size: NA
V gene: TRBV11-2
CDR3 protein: CASSSHTGGGGELFF
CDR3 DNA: TGTGCCAGCAGCTCTCATACAGGGGGTGGCGGGGAGCTGTTTTTT

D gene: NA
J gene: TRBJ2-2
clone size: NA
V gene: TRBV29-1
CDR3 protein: CSVGGVMNTGELFF
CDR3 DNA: TGCAGCGTTGGAGGAGTTATGAACACCGGGGAGCTGTTTTTT

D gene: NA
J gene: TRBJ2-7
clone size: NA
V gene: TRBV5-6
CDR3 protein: CASSGGRQGISYEQYF
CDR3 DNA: TGTGCCAGCAGCGGGGGGAGACAGGGAATCTCCTACGAGCAGTACTTC

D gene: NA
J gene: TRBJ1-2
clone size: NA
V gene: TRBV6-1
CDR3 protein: CASSDQNYGYTF
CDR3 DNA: TGTGCCAGCAGTGACCAGAACTATGGCTACACCTTC

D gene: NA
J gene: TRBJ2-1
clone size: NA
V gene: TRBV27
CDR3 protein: CASSFGGGAATEQFF
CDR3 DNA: TGTGCCAGCAGTTTCGGTGGGGGGGCAGCAACCGAGCAGTTCTTC

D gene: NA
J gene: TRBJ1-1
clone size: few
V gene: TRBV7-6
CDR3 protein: CASSYGGNTEAFF
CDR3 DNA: TGTGCCAGCAGCTACGGGGGGAACACTGAAGCTTTCTTT

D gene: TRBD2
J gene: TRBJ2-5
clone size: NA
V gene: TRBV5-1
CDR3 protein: CASSSGAAQETQYF
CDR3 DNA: TGCGCCAGCAGCAGCGGGGCAGCCCAAGAGACCCAGTACTTC

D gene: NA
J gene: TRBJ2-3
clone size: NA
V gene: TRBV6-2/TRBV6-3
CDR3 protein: CASSYSIMLDQDTQYF
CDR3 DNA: TGTGCCAGCAGTTACTCGATAATGCTAGACCAGGATACGCAGTATTTT

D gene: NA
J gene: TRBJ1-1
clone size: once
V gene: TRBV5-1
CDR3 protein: CASRGGPAGTEAFF
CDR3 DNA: TGCGCCAGCAGGGGAGGGCCAGCGGGCACTGAAGCTTTCTTT

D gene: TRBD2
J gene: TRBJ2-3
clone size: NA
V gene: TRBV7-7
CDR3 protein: CASSLTPAGRTDTQYF
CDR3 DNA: TGTGCTAGCAGCTTAACCCCAGCGGGGAGGACAGATACGCAGTATTTT

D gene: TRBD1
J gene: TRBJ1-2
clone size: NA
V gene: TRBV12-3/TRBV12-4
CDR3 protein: CASSLNPDRGYTF
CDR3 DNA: TGTGCCAGCAGTCTAAACCCGGACAGGGGTTACACCTTC

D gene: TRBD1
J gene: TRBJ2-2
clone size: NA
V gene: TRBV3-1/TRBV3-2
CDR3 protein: CASSQDLTTGLTGELFF
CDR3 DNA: TGTGCCAGCAGCCAAGATTTGACGACAGGGTTGACCGGGGAGCTGTTTTTT

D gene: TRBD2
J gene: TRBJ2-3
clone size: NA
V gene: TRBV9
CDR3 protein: CASSATSGAGGTQYF
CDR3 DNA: TGTGCCAGCAGCGCAACTAGCGGGGCCGGCGGAACGCAGTATTTT

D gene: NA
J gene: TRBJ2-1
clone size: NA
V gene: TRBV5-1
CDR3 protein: CASSLGYSYNEQFF
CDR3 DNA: TGCGCCAGCAGCTTGGGCTACTCCTACAATGAGCAGTTCTTC

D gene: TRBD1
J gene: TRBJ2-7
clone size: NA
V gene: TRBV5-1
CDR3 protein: CASSSLMGQGAREQYF
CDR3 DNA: TGCGCCAGCAGCTCGCTGATGGGACAGGGGGCAAGAGAGCAGTACTTC

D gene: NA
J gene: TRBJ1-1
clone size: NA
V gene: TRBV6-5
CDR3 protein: CASRPGHTNTEAFF
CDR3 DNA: TGTGCCAGCAGGCCGGGACATACTAACACTGAAGCTTTCTTT

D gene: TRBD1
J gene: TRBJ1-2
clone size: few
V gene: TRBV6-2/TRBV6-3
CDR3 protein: CASSYSGTEIYGYTF
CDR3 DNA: TGTGCCAGCAGTTACTCCGGGACAGAGATCTATGGCTACACCTTC

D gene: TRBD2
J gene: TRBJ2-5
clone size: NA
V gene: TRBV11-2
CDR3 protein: CASSGGTSGGAGETQYF
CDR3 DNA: TGTGCCAGCAGCGGAGGGACTAGCGGGGGGGCAGGGGAGACCCAGTACTTC

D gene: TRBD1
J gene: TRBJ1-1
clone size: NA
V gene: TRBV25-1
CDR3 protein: CASSSFGTGLMNTEAFF
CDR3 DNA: TGTGCCAGCAGCAGCTTTGGGACAGGCTTAATGAACACTGAAGCTTTCTTT

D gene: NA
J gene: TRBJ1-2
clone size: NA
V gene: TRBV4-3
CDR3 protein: CASSQDLGANYGYTF
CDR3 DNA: TGCGCCAGCAGCCAAGACCTGGGGGCCAACTATGGCTACACCTTC